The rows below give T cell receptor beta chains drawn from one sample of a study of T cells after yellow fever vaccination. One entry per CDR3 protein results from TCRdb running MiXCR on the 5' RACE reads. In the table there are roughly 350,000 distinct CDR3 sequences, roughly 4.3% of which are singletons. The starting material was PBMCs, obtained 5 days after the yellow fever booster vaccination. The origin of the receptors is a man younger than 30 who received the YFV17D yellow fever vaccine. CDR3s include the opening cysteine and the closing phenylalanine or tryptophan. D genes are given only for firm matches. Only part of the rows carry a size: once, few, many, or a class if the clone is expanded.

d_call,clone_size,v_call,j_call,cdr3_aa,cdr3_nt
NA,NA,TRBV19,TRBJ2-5,CASSIGGVTEETQYF,TGTGCCAGTAGTATAGGGGGGGTAACGGAAGAGACCCAGTACTTC
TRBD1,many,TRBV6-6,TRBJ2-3,CASSYGTEQSTDTQYF,TGTGCCAGCAGTTACGGGACAGAACAAAGCACAGATACGCAGTATTTT
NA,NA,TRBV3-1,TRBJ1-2,CASSQEADYGYTF,TGTGCCAGCAGCCAAGAGGCAGACTATGGCTACACCTTC
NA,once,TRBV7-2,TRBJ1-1,CASSRLYTEAFF,TGTGCCAGCAGCCGACTATACACTGAAGCTTTCTTT
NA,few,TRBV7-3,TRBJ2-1,CASSLMSRGQFF,TGTGCCAGCAGCTTAATGTCTAGAGGGCAGTTCTTC
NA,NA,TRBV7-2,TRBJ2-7,CASSSLDGYEQYF,TGTGCCAGCAGCTCACTCGACGGATACGAGCAGTACTTC
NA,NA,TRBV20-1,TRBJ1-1,CSARDGGRNTEAFF,TGCAGTGCTAGAGACGGGGGGCGGAACACTGAAGCTTTCTTT
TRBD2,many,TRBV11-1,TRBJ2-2,CASSLVASGATGELFF,TGTGCCAGCAGCTTAGTGGCTAGCGGGGCCACCGGGGAGCTGTTTTTT
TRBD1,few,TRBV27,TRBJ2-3,CASTGQASSTDTQYF,TGTGCCAGCACCGGACAGGCCTCTAGCACAGATACGCAGTATTTT
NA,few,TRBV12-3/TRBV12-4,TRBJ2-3,CASSLWTIGTDTQYF,TGTGCCAGCAGTTTATGGACGATCGGAACAGATACGCAGTATTTT
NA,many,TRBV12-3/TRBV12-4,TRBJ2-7,CASSLRALNYEQYF,TGTGCCAGCAGTTTAAGAGCCTTAAACTACGAGCAGTACTTC
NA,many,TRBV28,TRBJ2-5,CASSLFGAGETQYF,TGTGCCAGCAGTTTGTTTGGGGCGGGAGAGACCCAGTACTTC
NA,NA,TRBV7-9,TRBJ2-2,CASSLVLGSNTGELFF,TGTGCCAGCAGCTTAGTGCTTGGGAGTAACACCGGGGAGCTGTTTTTT
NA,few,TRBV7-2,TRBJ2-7,CASSRPRIRQYF,TGTGCCAGCAGCCGTCCCAGGATACGGCAGTACTTC
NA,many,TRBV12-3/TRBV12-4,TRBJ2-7,CASSRPPGASYEQYF,TGTGCCAGCAGCCGGCCACCAGGCGCCTCCTACGAGCAGTACTTC
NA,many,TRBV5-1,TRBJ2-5,CASSLWGTEETQYF,TGCGCCAGCAGCTTGTGGGGGACCGAAGAGACCCAGTACTTC
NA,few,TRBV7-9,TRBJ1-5,CASSPLTGYNQPQHF,TGTGCCAGCAGCCCTCTAACGGGGTACAATCAGCCCCAGCATTTT
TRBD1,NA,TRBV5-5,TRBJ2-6,CASSPGTGNVLTF,TGTGCCAGCAGCCCGGGGACAGGGAACGTCCTGACTTTC
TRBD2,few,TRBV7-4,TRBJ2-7,CASSLEGVTSQSRSYEQYF,TGTGCCAGCAGCTTAGAAGGAGTGACTAGCCAGTCCCGCTCCTACGAGCAGTACTTC
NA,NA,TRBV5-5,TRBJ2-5,CASSLGRVVTQYF,TGTGCCAGCAGCTTGGGAAGGGTTGTGACCCAGTACTTC
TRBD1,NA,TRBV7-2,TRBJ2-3,CASSGAPGTGQIDTQYF,TGTGCCAGCAGCGGAGCCCCAGGGACAGGTCAGATAGATACGCAGTATTTT
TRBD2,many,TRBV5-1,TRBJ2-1,CASSDRAGGYNEQFF,TGCGCCAGCAGCGACCGTGCGGGGGGGTATAATGAGCAGTTCTTC
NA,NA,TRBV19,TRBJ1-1,CASSSSYPATEAFF,TGTGCCAGTAGTAGTTCATATCCAGCCACTGAAGCTTTCTTT
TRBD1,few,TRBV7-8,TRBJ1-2,CASSADRDSYGYTF,TGTGCCAGCAGCGCAGACAGGGACAGCTATGGCTACACCTTC
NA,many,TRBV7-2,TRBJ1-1,CASMKRGGVGTEAFF,TGTGCCAGCATGAAAAGGGGGGGAGTAGGCACTGAAGCTTTCTTT
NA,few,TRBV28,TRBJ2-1,CASSLFGQRGDNEQFF,TGTGCCAGCAGTTTATTCGGACAGAGAGGGGACAATGAGCAGTTCTTC
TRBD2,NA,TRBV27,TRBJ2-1,CASSQKTSGGAHYNEQFF,TGTGCCAGCAGCCAAAAGACTAGCGGGGGGGCCCACTACAATGAGCAGTTCTTC